This is a list of T cell receptor beta chains from one sample in a study of blood T cell repertoires in COVID-19. The repertoire was sequenced with immunoSEQ multiplex PCR; TCRdb's copy has only in-frame clones and lacks some. The data contain some 180,000 clones, about four fifths of them singletons. The sample consisted of peripheral blood. The receptor set was obtained from an elderly woman with COVID-19, enrolled during active disease. Each CDR3 is given with its conserved first and last residue. Each record gives: CDR3 protein, J gene, V gene.

CASSTDSYNEQFF,TRBJ2-1,TRBV5-1
CATSEPGTDTQYF,TRBJ2-3,TRBV24-1
CASSLGTRGSYTF,TRBJ1-2,TRBV28
CASSPAGKGTGELFF,TRBJ2-2,TRBV18
CAISYGTANEKLFF,TRBJ1-4,TRBV10-3
CASSLTGKDTQYF,TRBJ2-3,TRBV10-1
CSVGLAGWEETQYF,TRBJ2-5,TRBV29-1
CASSLNVGATGSPLHF,TRBJ1-6,TRBV5-4
CASSLGPTGGTEAFF,TRBJ1-1,TRBV7-2
CASSPRARTSGGAWETQYF,TRBJ2-5,TRBV3-1/TRBV3-2
CATSDRGTFGYTF,TRBJ1-2,TRBV24-1
CASSVRPSGGEQFF,TRBJ2-1,TRBV9
CASSLTGTTGNTIYF,TRBJ1-3,TRBV11-3
CASSYRLAGGDTQYF,TRBJ2-3,TRBV6-6
CAAATSHSSYEQYF,TRBJ2-7,TRBV21-1
CASSPETGTYDEQYF,TRBJ2-7,TRBV9
CASGSPVSGGTDTQYF,TRBJ2-3,TRBV12-5
CASGSDRGETQYF,TRBJ2-5,TRBV12-5
CASKGRGIGGYTF,TRBJ1-2,TRBV21-1
CASSATGSPYEQYF,TRBJ2-7,TRBV25-1
CSAYRGLGYTF,TRBJ1-2,TRBV20-1
CAWRGTGVTDTQYF,TRBJ2-3,TRBV30
CATRTGRFEQYF,TRBJ2-7,TRBV19
CASSRLGAEAFF,TRBJ1-1,TRBV12-3/TRBV12-4
CASSLRSRNNEQFF,TRBJ2-1,TRBV3-1/TRBV3-2
CASSYPGTGIEAFF,TRBJ1-1,TRBV6-2/TRBV6-3
CASRKGLNTGELFF,TRBJ2-2,TRBV5-1
CASSYTDRVAIYF,TRBJ1-3,TRBV19